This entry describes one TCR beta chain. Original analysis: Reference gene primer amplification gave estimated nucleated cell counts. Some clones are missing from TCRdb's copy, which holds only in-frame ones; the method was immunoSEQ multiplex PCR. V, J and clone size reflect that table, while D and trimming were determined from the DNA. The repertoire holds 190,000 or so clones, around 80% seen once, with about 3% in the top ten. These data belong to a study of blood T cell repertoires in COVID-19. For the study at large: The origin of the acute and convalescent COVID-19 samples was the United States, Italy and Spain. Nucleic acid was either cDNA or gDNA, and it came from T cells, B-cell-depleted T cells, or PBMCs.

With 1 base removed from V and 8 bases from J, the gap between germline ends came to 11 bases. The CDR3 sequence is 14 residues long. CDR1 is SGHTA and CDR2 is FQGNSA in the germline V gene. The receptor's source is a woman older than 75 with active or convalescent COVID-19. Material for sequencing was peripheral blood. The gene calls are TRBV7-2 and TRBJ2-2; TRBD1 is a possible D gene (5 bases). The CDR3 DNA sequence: TGTGCCAGCAGCTTAGTTGTAAGGGGTGGGGAGCTGTTTTTT. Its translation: CASSLVVRGGELFF.